This TCR beta chain was sequenced for a study of blood T cell repertoires in COVID-19. Whole-study context: PBMCs, B-cell-depleted T cells, or T cells were the source of the cDNA or gDNA that made up the material.

Germline V CDR1 and CDR2: WSHSY, SAAADI. The CDR3 consists of 15 residues. The V and J ends lost 7 bases and 2 bases, in that order; junction bases with no gene match: 9. The method was immunoSEQ multiplex PCR; TCRdb's version includes in-frame clones alone and lacks a portion of them. The sample has 150,000 to 200,000 clones; 88% are singletons. This chain uses TRBV10-2 with TRBJ1-1; 8 positions match TRBD1. Sequencing input: PBMCs or T cells enriched from blood (not recorded which). The clonotype was recovered from a woman in her late teens or twenties who had recovered from COVID-19. CDR3 in amino acids: CASIMDRVYNTEAFF. The CDR3 nucleotides read TGCGCCAGCATAATGGACAGGGTCTACAACACTGAAGCTTTCTTT.